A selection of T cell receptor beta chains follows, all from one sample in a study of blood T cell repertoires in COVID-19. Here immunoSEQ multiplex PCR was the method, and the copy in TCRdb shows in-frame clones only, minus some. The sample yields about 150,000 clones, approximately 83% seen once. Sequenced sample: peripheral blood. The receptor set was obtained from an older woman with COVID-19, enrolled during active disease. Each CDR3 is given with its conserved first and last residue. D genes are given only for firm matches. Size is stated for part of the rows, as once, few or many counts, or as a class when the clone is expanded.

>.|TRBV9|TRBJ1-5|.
CASSVDQRANQPQHF
TGTGCCAGCAGCGTAGACCAGAGGGCCAATCAGCCCCAGCATTTT
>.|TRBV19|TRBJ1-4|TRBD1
CASTDRDGVKLFF
TGTGCCAGCACGGACAGGGATGGAGTAAAACTGTTTTTT
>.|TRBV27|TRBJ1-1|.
CASSSWDWNTEAFF
TGTGCCAGCAGTTCGTGGGACTGGAACACTGAAGCTTTCTTT
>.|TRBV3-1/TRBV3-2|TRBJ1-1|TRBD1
CASSHTAGGNTEAFF
TGTGCCAGCAGCCACACGGCAGGGGGGAACACTGAAGCTTTCTTT
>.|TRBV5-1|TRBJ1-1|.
CASSSLGRVNTEAFF
TGCGCCAGCAGCTCCCTGGGTCGGGTGAACACTGAAGCTTTCTTT
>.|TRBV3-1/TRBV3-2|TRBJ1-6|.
CASSQSQSSPLHF
TGTGCCAGCAGCCAATCTCAGTCGTCACCCCTCCACTTT
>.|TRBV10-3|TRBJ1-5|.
CATKGSADSNQPQHF
TGTGCCACTAAGGGTTCAGCGGATAGCAATCAGCCCCAGCATTTT
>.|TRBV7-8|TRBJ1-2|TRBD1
CASSSQGTAYGYTF
TGTGCCAGCAGCTCACAGGGGACTGCGTATGGCTACACCTTC
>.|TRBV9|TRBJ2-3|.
CASSVVPGITDTQYF
TGTGCCAGCAGCGTAGTCCCAGGGATCACAGATACGCAGTATTTT
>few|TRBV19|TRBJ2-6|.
CASSIGEGFSGANVLTF
TGTGCCAGTAGTATAGGAGAGGGTTTTTCTGGGGCCAACGTCCTGACTTTC
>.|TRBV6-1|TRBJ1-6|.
CASHRMGNSPLHF
TGTGCCAGCCACAGGATGGGAAATTCACCCCTCCACTTT
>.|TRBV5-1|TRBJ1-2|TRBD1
CASSLALRTGESANYGYTF
TGCGCCAGCAGCTTGGCCTTAAGGACAGGGGAATCAGCTAACTATGGCTACACCTTC
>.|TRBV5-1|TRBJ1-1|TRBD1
CASSKPGQGTEAFF
TGCGCCAGCAGCAAACCTGGACAGGGCACTGAAGCTTTCTTT
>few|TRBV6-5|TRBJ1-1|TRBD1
CASINRGSPTEAFF
TGTGCCAGCATCAACAGGGGATCCCCCACTGAAGCTTTCTTT
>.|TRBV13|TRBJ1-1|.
CASSLWGGAAFF
TGTGCCAGCAGCTTATGGGGGGGCGCAGCTTTCTTT
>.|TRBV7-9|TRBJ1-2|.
CASSSGRGANYGYTF
TGTGCCAGCAGCTCGGGACGGGGGGCTAACTATGGCTACACCTTC
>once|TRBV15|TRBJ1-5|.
CATSLGGNQPQHF
TGTGCCACCAGCCTAGGAGGGAATCAGCCCCAGCATTTT
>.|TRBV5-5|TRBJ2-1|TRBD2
CASSLRLAGVSYNEQFF
TGTGCCAGCAGCTTAAGACTAGCGGGAGTAAGCTACAATGAGCAGTTCTTC
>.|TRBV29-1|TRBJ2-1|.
CSVQRVDEQFF
TGCAGCGTTCAGCGGGTCGATGAGCAGTTCTTC
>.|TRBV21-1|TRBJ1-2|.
CASRDRGHYGYTF
TGTGCCAGCAGAGACAGGGGGCACTATGGCTACACCTTC
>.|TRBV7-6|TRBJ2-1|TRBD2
CASSTPSGRAAYNEQFF
TGTGCCAGCAGCACCCCTAGCGGGAGGGCCGCCTACAATGAGCAGTTCTTC
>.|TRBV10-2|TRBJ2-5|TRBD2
CASSKEAGGIQETQYF
TGCGCCAGCAGCAAAGAGGCGGGGGGGATCCAAGAGACCCAGTACTTC
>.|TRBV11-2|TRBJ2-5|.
CASILSGAGETQYF
TGTGCCAGCATTTTGTCAGGGGCAGGGGAGACCCAGTACTTC
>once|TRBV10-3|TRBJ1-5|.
CAISDRGSQPQHF
TGTGCCATCAGTGACAGGGGAAGTCAGCCCCAGCATTTT
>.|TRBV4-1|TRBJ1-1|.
CASSQGGNTEAFF
TGCGCCAGCAGCCAAGGAGGGAACACTGAAGCTTTCTTT
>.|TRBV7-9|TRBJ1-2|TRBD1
CASSFGGSGDSNGYTF
TGTGCCAGCAGCTTTGGGGGTAGCGGGGACAGTAATGGCTACACCTTC
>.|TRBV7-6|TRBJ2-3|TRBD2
CASSFAGTRTDTQYF
TGTGCCAGCAGCTTCGCCGGGACTAGAACAGATACGCAGTATTTT
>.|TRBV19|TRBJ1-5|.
CASRDMGLGPQHF
TGTGCCAGTAGGGACATGGGACTAGGGCCCCAGCATTTT
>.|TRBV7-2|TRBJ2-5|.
CASSPPGETQYF
TGTGCCAGCAGCCCGCCCGGAGAGACCCAGTACTTC
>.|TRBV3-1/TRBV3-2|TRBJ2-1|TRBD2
CASSFSGSRDEQFF
TGTGCCAGCAGCTTTAGCGGGAGTAGGGATGAGCAGTTCTTC
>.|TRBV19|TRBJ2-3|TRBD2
CASRVSGMRTDTQYF
TGTGCCAGTAGGGTTAGCGGGATGAGAACAGATACGCAGTATTTT
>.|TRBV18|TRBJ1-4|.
CASSPAAGHEKLFF
TGTGCCAGCTCACCGGCCGCAGGACACGAAAAACTGTTTTTT
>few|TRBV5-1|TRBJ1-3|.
CASSLGGISSGNTIYF
TGCGCCAGCAGCTTGGGGGGCATAAGCTCTGGAAACACCATATATTTT
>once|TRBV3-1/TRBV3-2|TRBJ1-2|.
CASSHEGARVGYGYTF
TGTGCCAGCAGCCATGAAGGGGCCCGGGTGGGATATGGCTACACCTTC
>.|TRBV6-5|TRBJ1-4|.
CASSYAGANEKLFF
TGTGCCAGCAGTTACGCGGGTGCTAATGAAAAACTGTTTTTT
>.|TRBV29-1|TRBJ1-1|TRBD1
CSFYRGKNTEAFF
TGCAGCTTCTACAGGGGTAAGAACACTGAAGCTTTCTTT
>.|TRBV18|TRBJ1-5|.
CASSQSGGSRQPQHF
TGTGCCAGCTCACAGTCTGGAGGGTCACGGCAGCCCCAGCATTTT
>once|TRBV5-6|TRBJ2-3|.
CASSLEEPPDTQYF
TGTGCCAGCAGCTTGGAAGAGCCTCCGGATACGCAGTATTTT
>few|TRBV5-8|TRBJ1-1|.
CASSSSTLGAFF
TGTGCCAGCAGCTCTTCGACTCTGGGAGCTTTCTTT
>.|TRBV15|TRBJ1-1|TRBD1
CATSRTGRDRANTEAFF
TGTGCCACCAGCAGAACCGGCCGGGACAGGGCGAACACTGAAGCTTTCTTT
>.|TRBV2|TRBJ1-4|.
CASMGPRNEKLFF
TGTGCCAGCATGGGCCCGCGTAATGAAAAACTGTTTTTT
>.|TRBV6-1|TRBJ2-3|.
CASSDRGGRDTQYF
TGTGCCAGCAGTGACAGGGGTGGAAGAGATACGCAGTATTTT
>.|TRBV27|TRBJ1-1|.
CASIQQARSTNTEAFF
TGTGCCAGCATTCAACAGGCCCGCTCGACCAACACTGAAGCTTTCTTT
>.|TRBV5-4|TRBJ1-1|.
CASSLVGTEAFF
TGTGCCAGCAGCTTGGTCGGCACTGAAGCTTTCTTT